Shown below are 32 T cell receptor delta chains from a single sample sequenced in a study of gamma-delta T cells after stem cell transplantation. TCRdb made new clone calls on the RT-PCR reads using CATT. This sample has some 1,500 delta-chain clones, with approximately 4.8% found just once. Sequenced: gamma-delta T cells. The receptors here all came from a human donor. It is not recorded whose cells these are; they may come from a transplant donor.

This clone is labeled medium-sized. The gene calls are TRDV2 and TRDJ1; 9 nucleotides match TRDD3. Losses at the gene ends were 3 bases for V and 2 bases for J; bases not matched to a gene: 9. This CDR3 is 16 amino acids long. CDR1 is GEAIGNYY and CDR2 is EKD in the germline V gene. CDR3 sequence: CACDSVGDRRTDKLIF. The DNA of the CDR3 is TGTGCCTGTGACTCCGTGGGGGATAGACGAACCGATAAACTCATCTTT.

The chain couples TRDV2 to TRDJ1, with 9 bases aligning to TRDD3. The CDR3 is 18 amino acids. Per germline, CDR1 GEAIGNYY and CDR2 EKD. V lost 0 bases and J lost 4; bases outside the gene matches: 14. In nucleotides, the CDR3 is TGTGCCTGTGACACCTTCGGGGGGGAGACTGGGGGAGACGATAAACTCATCTTT. This codes for CACDTFGGETGGDDKLIF.

This clone is termed medium-sized. J is TRDJ1 and V is TRDV2, with 9 bases identical to TRDD3. Germline CDR1 and CDR2: GEAIGNYY and EKD. This CDR3 contains 17 residues. Trimming removed 3 bases from V and 0 bases from J; junction bases left unmatched: 10. Here the CDR3 reads CACDVLGDTDYTDKLIF. CDR3 in DNA: TGTGCCTGTGACGTACTGGGGGACACCGATTACACCGATAAACTCATCTTT.

As concerns this clone: This is likely an artifact of a read error, given a far larger clone one base away. In the same sample, other DNA sequences code for this CDR3. This chain joins TRDV2 and TRDJ1, with 10 bases fitting TRDD3. Germline lookup yields CDR1 GEAIGNYY and CDR2 EKD. The trim removed 0 bases at V and 5 bases at J, leaving 17 bases unmatched. CDR3 length equals 19 residues. The CDR3 sequence: CACDTVGGQGDTVSDKLIF. The CDR3 DNA sequence: TGTGCCTGTGACACCGTGGGGGGCCAGGGGGATACGGTGTCGGATAAACTCATCTTT.

A word on this clone: The protein given by TCRdb reflects a much larger clone and differs at residue 12 from this DNA's translation, likely from a read error; the protein shown is the DNA's translation. CDR3 sequence (DNA): TGTGCCTGTGACACTATGGGTCCTCAGTCCACCGAAAAACTCATCTTT. Protein sequence: CACDTMGPQSTEKLIF. V usage is TRDV2 and J usage is TRDJ1; no definite D call. Germline CDR1 reads GEAIGNYY; CDR2 reads EKD. The CDR3 has 16 amino acids.

This clone has just a few counts. A read error is possible here, since a much larger clone lies one base away. Other nucleotide sequences from this sample produce the same CDR3. This chain uses TRDV2 with TRDJ1, with D unclear. This CDR3 spans 16 amino acids. Per the germline V gene, CDR1 is GEAIGNYY and CDR2 is EKD. The CDR3 DNA follows: TGCGCCTGTGACACTGCTGAGCATAAGTACACCGATAAACTCATCTTT. This codes for CACDTAEHKYTDKLIF.

By sample fraction, this clone is medium-sized. This chain links TRDV2 with TRDJ1; 8 bases match TRDD3. With 4 bases clipped from V and 1 base from J, the junction kept 10 bases outside the gene matches. CDR3 length equals 16 residues. Germline CDR1 is GEAIGNYY and CDR2 is EKD. The CDR3 protein is CACDRLGGPSTDKLIF. In DNA, the CDR3 is TGTGCCTGTGATAGACTGGGGGGACCCTCCACCGATAAACTCATCTTT.

Remarks on this clone: A much larger clone lies one base from this, so it may be a read error. V and J are TRDV2 and TRDJ1; 8 bases line up with TRDD3. This CDR3 has 15 amino acids. The germline V gene has CDR1 GEAIGNYY and CDR2 EKD. V was pared by 3 bases and J by 4 bases, with 9 bases of the junction left unmatched. CDR3 residues: CACDRLGVKGDKLIF. The CDR3 DNA sequence: TGTGCCTGTGACCGACTGGGGGTAAAGGGCGATAAACTCATCTTT.

Sample share makes this clone medium-sized. The gene calls are TRDV2 and TRDJ1, with 12 bases fitting TRDD3. J lost 3 bases, V lost 1 base, and 11 bases had no gene match. The CDR3 totals 18 residues. Germline V gene lookup returns CDR1 GEAIGNYY and CDR2 EKD. CDR3 sequence: CACDTIELGDTQSDKLIF. In DNA form, the CDR3 reads TGTGCCTGTGACACTATCGAGCTGGGGGATACGCAATCCGATAAACTCATCTTT.

As to this clone: A far larger clone is only one base removed, so a read error is likely. CDR3 region: CACDAILPVVGDYSADTLIF. CDR3 coding DNA: TGTGCCTGTGACGCAATCCTGCCCGTAGTGGGGGATTATTCGGCCGATACACTCATCTTT. There is no V gene call, and the J gene is TRDJ1; whether TRDD3, the table's D call, matches the DNA was not checked. The CDR3 sequence is 20 residues long.

This clone has only a few counts. A far larger clone is just one base off, so this is likely a read error. Other nucleotide sequences in the sample specify the same CDR3. In DNA form, the CDR3 reads TGTGCTTGTGACGCTGTACTGGGGGATAGAGAAGGTGATAAACTCATCTTT. This translates into CACDAVLGDREGDKLIF. J is TRDJ1 and V is TRDV2; TRDD3 agrees at 11 bases. The germline V gene has CDR1 GEAIGNYY and CDR2 EKD. The CDR3 contains 17 residues.

Concerning this clone: A much bigger clone sits one base away, suggesting this may be a read error. The V gene is TRDV2, the J gene TRDJ1; 9 bases align to TRDD3. Germline CDR1 is GEAIGNYY and CDR2 is EKD. The CDR3 contains 18 residues. The V gene end was trimmed by 0 bases and the J gene end by 1 base; junction bases not matched to a gene: 11. CDR3 amino acids: CACDTLTGGEVSTDKLIF. The CDR3 DNA sequence: TGTGCCTGTGACACCCTTACTGGGGGAGAAGTCTCCACCGATAAACTCATCTTT.

This clone is classed as medium-sized (0.01 to 0.1%). The V call is TRDV2, the J call TRDJ4; 11 bases align to TRDD3. This CDR3 comprises 20 residues. Germline V gives CDR1 GEAIGNYY, CDR2 EKD. The trim removed 1 base at V and 0 bases at J, leaving 18 bases unmatched. CDR3 sequence: CACDTISITGGYNSARPLIF. The CDR3 DNA sequence: TGTGCCTGTGACACGATTTCCATTACTGGGGGATATAATTCGGCCAGACCCCTGATCTTT.

This clone was found a few times. One junction end does not reproduce the germline sequence, and a read error may be involved. V and J are TRDV2 and TRDJ1; 9 bases are a match to TRDD3. Germline assignment: CDR1 GEAIGNYY and CDR2 EKD. This CDR3 comprises 18 residues. The CDR3 nucleotides read TGTGCCTGTGACCCGGTACTGGGGGAGATCGGGAACGGCGATAAACTCACCTTT. Protein product: CACDPVLGEIGNGDKLTF.

This clone was seen a handful of times. A much larger clone sits a single nucleotide away, making a read error possible. The same CDR3 can be traced to other DNA sequences in this sample. This sequence joins TRDV2 and TRDJ1; 9 nucleotides align to TRDD3. The length of the CDR3 is 18 residues. V lost 1 base and J lost 1; bases outside the gene matches: 12. Germline lookup yields CDR1 GEAIGNYY and CDR2 EKD. The chain's CDR3 is CACDTLTGGEVPTDKLIF. The DNA of the CDR3 is TGTGCCTGTGACACGCTTACTGGGGGAGAAGTCCCCACCGATAAACTCATCTTT.

This clone is termed medium-sized. V is TRDV2 and J is TRDJ1; 13 bases map to TRDD3. The V gene end was trimmed by 3 bases and the J gene end by 0 bases; junction bases not matched to a gene: 3. The CDR3 spans 16 residues. From germline, CDR1 is GEAIGNYY and CDR2 EKD. CDR3 in DNA: TGTGCCTGTGACGGACTGGGGGATACGTACACCGATAAACTCATCTTT. Translation: CACDGLGDTYTDKLIF.

This clone occurred a few times. This same CDR3 is encoded by further DNA sequences in the sample. This chain joins TRDV2 and TRDJ3, with 11 bases identical to TRDD3. J lost 1 base, V lost 7 bases, and 20 bases had no gene match. Germline CDR1 and CDR2: GEAIGNYY and EKD. CDR3 length: 22 residues. CDR3 loop: CACDVAGLGDTGRSWDTRQMFF. CDR3 in DNA: TGTGCCTGCGACGTAGCCGGGCTGGGGGATACAGGACGTTCCTGGGACACCCGACAGATGTTTTTC.

This clone counts as medium-sized. CDR3 bases: TGTGCCTGTGACACTGTTGGTGGGGGATACGCTAGGCTGTCACTCATCTTT. It is translated as CACDTVGGGYARLSLIF. V gene TRDV2 combines with J gene TRDJ1, with TRDD3 identical over 11 bases. The CDR3 runs 17 residues. Germline V gives CDR1 GEAIGNYY, CDR2 EKD. V was clipped by 1 base and J by 10 bases; unmatched bases: 16.

In the case of this clone: A far larger clone is only one base removed, so a read error is likely. J is TRDJ1 and V is TRDV2; 10 bases match TRDD3. The J gene, missing from TCRdb, was assigned here through DNA to germline matching. This CDR3 is built from 17 residues. Per the germline V gene, CDR1 is GEAIGNYY and CDR2 is EKD. The V and J ends lost 3 bases and 5 bases, in that order; junction bases with no gene match: 14. DNA for the CDR3: TGTGCCTGTGACGACTTTCTACTGGGGGATCGCCCTGATAAACTCATCTTT. Its protein product is CACDDFLLGDRPDKLIF.

This clone is judged medium-sized. The sample holds other DNA sequences that translate to the same CDR3. This chain connects TRDV2 to TRDJ1, with D perhaps matching TRDD3 (6 bases). V lost 0 bases and J 3 bases, leaving 13 bases between the germline ends. The CDR3 is made up of 15 amino acids. In germline, CDR1 is GEAIGNYY, CDR2 EKD. The CDR3 here is CACDTVDGGPDKLIF. CDR3 DNA: TGTGCCTGTGACACCGTCGATGGGGGCCCCGATAAACTCATCTTT.

This clone was observed a few times. A junction boundary mismatches the germline segment, possibly from a read error. This sequence joins TRDV2 and TRDJ3; D perhaps matches TRDD3 (5 bases). Germline lookup yields CDR1 GEAIGNYY and CDR2 EKD. The CDR3 runs 14 residues. For the CDR3, the DNA is TGTGCCGCCTCCGCAGTCTGGGCCACCCGACAGATGTTTTTC. It translates to CAASAVWATRQMFF.

This clone is medium-sized by share. This rearrangement joins TRDV2 to TRDJ1, with 9 positions matching TRDD3. V shed 1 base and J 0 bases; nucleotides not matched to a gene: 17. Looked up from germline, CDR1 is GEAIGNYY and CDR2 is EKD. The CDR3 has 20 amino acids. CDR3 protein: CACDTSFTVLGDTHTDKLIF. As DNA, the CDR3 is TGTGCCTGTGACACGAGCTTCACGGTACTGGGGGACACCCACACCGATAAACTCATCTTT.

This clone was seen a handful of times. The rearrangement joins TRDV2 to TRDJ1, with a possible D match to TRDD3 (6 bases). Per germline, CDR1 GEAIGNYY and CDR2 EKD. Trimming left V 0 bases short and J 1 base short, with 17 bases between. This CDR3 has 17 amino acids. The CDR3 loop is CACDTMGVNLSTDKLIF. The CDR3 nucleotides read TGTGCCTGTGACACCATGGGGGTCAATCTTTCCACCGATAAACTCATCTTT.

The chain carries TRDV2 and TRDJ1, with 13 bases aligning to TRDD3. Germline values: CDR1 GEAIGNYY, CDR2 EKD. The CDR3 extends over 16 amino acids. The J segment lost 1 base and the V segment lost 1 base, leaving 2 bases of the junction unmatched. The CDR3 sequence: CACDTTGGYVTDKLIF. As DNA, the CDR3 is TGTGCCTGTGACACTACTGGGGGATACGTCACCGATAAACTCATCTTT.

The genes are TRDV2 and TRDJ1; TRDD3 matches at 13 bases. This CDR3 is built from 16 residues. Germline V CDR1 and CDR2: GEAIGNYY, EKD. Germline trimming cut 3 bases from V and 5 bases from J; bases unmatched to any gene: 8. The CDR3 is CACDFVLGDTRDKLIF. DNA for the CDR3: TGTGCCTGTGACTTTGTACTGGGGGATACGCGGGATAAACTCATCTTT.

This clone was observed a handful of times. The junction departs from germline at one end; a sequencing error may be responsible. V is TRDV2 and J is TRDJ1; 10 bases line up with TRDD3. CDR1 is GEAIGNYY, CDR2 EKD, per germline. There are 18 residues in the CDR3. As DNA, the CDR3 is TGTGCCCGTGACACCGTAGGTAGTGGGGGATACTACACCGATAAACTCATCTTT. It codes for CARDTVGSGGYYTDKLIF.

This clone was picked up a small number of times. A far larger clone is a single base away, which makes a read error likely. Other DNA sequences within the sample encode an identical CDR3. This chain connects TRDV2 to TRDJ1; the D gene is possibly TRDD3 (6 bases). V shed 0 bases and J shed 7 bases, with 20 bases lying between them. This CDR3 has 16 residues. CDR1 is GEAIGNYY and CDR2 is EKD in the germline V gene. CDR3 bases: TGTGCCTGTGACACCGTCGGTGGGGGTTCGAGGGGTAAACTCATCTTT. Translation: CACDTVGGGSRGKLIF.

CDR3 DNA: TGTGCCTGTGACACCTTAATGGGGGATACTGGGTACACCGATAAACTCATCTTT. Translating it yields CACDTLMGDTGYTDKLIF. The chain couples TRDV2 to TRDJ1; 10 nucleotides match TRDD3. V lost 0 bases and J lost 0; bases outside the gene matches: 9. The germline gives CDR1 GEAIGNYY, CDR2 EKD. The CDR3 is made up of 18 amino acids.

As to this clone: Being one base from a much bigger clone, this may be a read error. V gene TRDV2 combines with J gene TRDJ1, with 10 bases identical to TRDD3. Germline CDR1 is GEAIGNYY and CDR2 is EKD. The CDR3 is made up of 19 amino acids. Trimming at V came to 1 base and at J to 3 bases, leaving 16 bases not matched to a gene. The CDR3 here is CACDTVESTKGDTADKLIF. CDR3 nucleotide sequence: TGTGCCTGTGACACAGTAGAGTCCACAAAGGGGGATACGGCCGATAAACTCATCTTT.

This clone is deemed medium-sized. The CDR3 DNA is TGTGCCTGTGACGGACTGGGGGTTTCCGATAAACTCATCTTT. The encoded protein is CACDGLGVSDKLIF. The chain recombines TRDV2 with TRDJ1; 8 positions agree with TRDD3. This CDR3 is built from 14 residues. The J segment lost 3 bases and the V segment lost 3 bases, leaving 5 bases of the junction unmatched. Germline lookup yields CDR1 GEAIGNYY and CDR2 EKD.

This clone was observed a handful of times. Being one base from a much bigger clone, this may be a read error. This chain joins TRDV2 and TRDJ1, with TRDD3 identical over 12 bases. Germline CDR1 is GEAIGNYY and CDR2 is EKD. The ends lost 6 bases at V and 4 bases at J; junction bases unmatched: 20. The CDR3 is 19 residues long. The CDR3 region is CACYKLNLGDTQDFDKLIF. As DNA, the CDR3 is TGTGCCTGTTATAAACTCAATCTGGGGGATACGCAGGATTTCGATAAACTCATCTTT.

This clone is judged medium-sized. The chain recombines TRDV2 with TRDJ3; D perhaps matches TRDD3 (6 bases). V lost 4 bases to trimming and J lost 2 bases, with 23 bases between them. The CDR3 covers 20 residues. The germline gives CDR1 GEAIGNYY, CDR2 EKD. CDR3 sequence (DNA): TGTGCCTGTGATTACGTGATCCCGGATACTAAGACCTGGGACACCCGACAGATGTTTTTC. Translating it yields CACDYVIPDTKTWDTRQMFF.